What follows are 21 T cell receptor beta chains derived from one specimen sequenced in a study of blood T cells in healthy people across ages. It was with a sample-barcoded 5' primer and a J-beta primer mix that a second PCR of roughly 6 to 12 cycles was run. TCRdb passed the 5' RACE reads through MiXCR, listing each CDR3 protein once. This table has fewer than 700,000 distinct CDR3 sequences, 40% to 45% appearing once. Sequences were obtained from blood. All receptors derive from an elderly man in good health.

The chain has TRBV30 and TRBJ2-7; no clear D. Germline V gives CDR1 GTSNPN, CDR2 SVGIG (reference sequence). Trimming pared 4 bases from V and 4 bases from J, leaving 11 bases between. This CDR3 has 12 residues. CDR3 DNA: TGTGCCTGGACCCCTGGGGATTACGAGCAGTACTTC. Amino acid sequence: CAWTPGDYEQYF. Together with reference TRBV30 and TRBJ2-7, the CDR3 gives the full variable domain: SQTIHQWPATLVQPVGSPLSLECTVEGTSNPNLYWYRQAAGRGLQLLFYSVGIGQISSEVPQNLSASRPQDRQFILSSKKLLLSDSGFYLCAWTPGDYEQYFGPGTRLTVT.

Points on this clonotype: Possible read error: a much larger clone is one base away. The genes are TRBV28 and TRBJ2-4, with TRBD1 as a possible D gene (6 bases). The end of the DNA is better explained by TRBJ2-7, so the J call may be wrong. The germline gives CDR1 MDHEN, CDR2 SYDVKM. This CDR3 has 15 residues. The CDR3 loop is CASSPSRDTKDEQYF. In nucleotides, the CDR3 is TGTGCCAGCAGTCCAAGCCGGGACACCAAAGACGAGCAGTACTTC.

The J gene is TRBJ2-2, the V gene TRBV28, with D unclear. The CDR3 runs to 17 residues. The V end lost 1 base, the J end lost 2 bases, and 14 bases lay between the germline ends. Germline V CDR1 and CDR2: MDHEN, SYDVKM. CDR3 nucleotides: TGTGCCAGCAGTTTATACTCTTACTTTACTAACACCGGGGAGCTGTTTTTT. Translating gives CASSLYSYFTNTGELFF.

This clonotype has only a few counts. The V call is TRBV18, the J call TRBJ2-1; 9 positions agree with TRBD1. V gave up 2 bases and J gave up 3 bases; unmatched junction bases: 5. Germline values: CDR1 KGHSH, CDR2 LQKENI. The CDR3 has 16 amino acids. The CDR3 region is CASSPSRQGVYNEQFF. The CDR3 DNA reads as TGTGCCAGCTCACCAAGTCGACAGGGGGTCTACAATGAGCAGTTCTTC.

The V gene is TRBV27, the J gene TRBJ2-7; D remains unclear. Germline CDR1 reads MNHEY; CDR2 reads SMNVEV (reference sequence). The V end was cut by 8 bases, the J end by 2 bases, with 13 bases between. The CDR3 sequence is 13 residues long. CDR3 coding DNA: TGTGCCAGCTCGGAGAGGCGAGCCTACGAGCAGTACTTC. Translated, it gives CASSERRAYEQYF.

This clonotype has a single count. J is TRBJ2-7 and V is TRBV5-1; D remains unclear. CDR3 length equals 14 residues. Germline assignment: CDR1 SGHRS and CDR2 YFSETQ. V was cut by 4 bases and J by 0 bases, with 11 bases left in between. CDR3 sequence reads: CASSVQSSSYEQYF. The CDR3 DNA follows: TGCGCCAGCAGCGTGCAGAGTAGCTCCTACGAGCAGTACTTC.

V usage is TRBV7-3 and J usage is TRBJ2-7; 9 bases line up with TRBD2. V shed 1 base, J shed 5 bases, and the junction held 6 bases outside the gene matches. The CDR3 length is 15 residues. Germline CDR1 SGHTA, CDR2 FQGTGA. The chain's CDR3 is CASSLMAREGDEQYF. CDR3 nucleotide sequence: TGTGCCAGCAGCTTAATGGCGCGGGAGGGAGACGAGCAGTACTTC.

This clonotype showed up just a few times. The rearrangement uses TRBV7-9 and TRBJ1-2, with 7 bases that match TRBD1. The junction had 10 bases not matched to a gene; V was cut back by 4 bases and J by 5 bases. Germline CDR1 and CDR2: SEHNR and FQNEAQ (reference sequence). The CDR3 spans 15 residues. The chain's CDR3 is CASSSDHRGGYGYTF. For the CDR3, the DNA is TGTGCCAGCAGCTCGGACCACAGGGGAGGGTATGGCTACACCTTC. Full variable domain (missing parts from reference TRBV7-9 and TRBJ1-2): DTGVSQNPRHKITKRGQNVTFRCDPISEHNRLYWYRQTLGQGPEFLTYFQNEAQLEKSRLLSDRFSAERPKGSFSTLEIQRTEQGDSAMYLCASSSDHRGGYGYTFGSGTRLTVV.

This clonotype occurred many times. The gene calls are TRBV12-3 or TRBV12-4 and TRBJ1-2; D may be TRBD1 (5 bases). With 2 bases removed from V and 5 bases from J, the gap between germline ends came to 9 bases. The CDR3 is made up of 13 amino acids. The DNA for the CDR3 is TGTGCCAGCAGTTTACACGCAGGGTATGGCTACACCTTC. Its protein product is CASSLHAGYGYTF.

The chain combines TRBV20-1 with TRBJ1-2; 7 nucleotides match TRBD1. CDR3 length: 14 amino acids. V dropped 7 bases and J dropped 2; count of bases not matched to a gene: 10. The germline V gene encodes CDR1 DFQATT and CDR2 SNEGSKA (reference sequence). The CDR3 sequence is CSVLRGRVNYGYTF. The CDR3 region has the DNA TGCAGTGTTTTGAGGGGGCGAGTAAACTATGGCTACACCTTC.

With respect to this clonotype: The junction differs from germline at one of its ends, possibly a read error. V usage is TRBV7-2 and J usage is TRBJ1-5; 8 bases match TRBD1. This CDR3 spans 16 amino acids. Germline CDR1 reads SGHTA; CDR2 reads FQGNSA. CDR3: CASSQQGVGGNQPRHF. CDR3 bases: TGTGCCAGCAGCCAACAGGGGGTAGGGGGCAATCAGCCCCGGCATTTT.

This clonotype was found a few times. This rearrangement joins TRBV7-2 to TRBJ2-5; the D call may be TRBD1 or TRBD2 (6 bases each). Between the trimmed V and J ends, which lost 3 bases and 4 bases, there was a span of 12 bases. Germline V gene data show CDR1 as SGHTA and CDR2 as FQGNSA. The CDR3 contains 14 residues. In DNA, the CDR3 is TGTGCCAGCAGCTTGGAGGGGGGTGCAGAGACCCAGTACTTC. Translated, it gives CASSLEGGAETQYF.

The V gene is TRBV24-1, the J gene TRBJ2-5; 9 bases match TRBD1. The length of the CDR3 is 15 residues. Germline values: CDR1 KGHDR, CDR2 SFDVKD. The ends lost 2 bases at V and 6 bases at J; junction bases unmatched: 6. The CDR3 spells CATSDSGTGLKTQYF. CDR3 nucleotide sequence: TGTGCCACCAGTGATTCCGGGACAGGGTTAAAGACCCAGTACTTC.

The V call is TRBV5-6, the J call TRBJ2-6; 11 positions agree with TRBD1. CDR3 length: 17 amino acids. Germline V gene lookup returns CDR1 SGHDT and CDR2 YYEEEE. The ends lost 6 bases at V and 2 bases at J; junction bases unmatched: 7. CDR3 nucleotide sequence: TGTGCCAGCATCCCGGGACAGGGGGACCCTGGGGCCAACGTCCTGACTTTC. Residues: CASIPGQGDPGANVLTF.

This chain links TRBV14 with TRBJ2-7, with unresolved D. This CDR3 is built from 11 residues. CDR1 is SGHDN, CDR2 FVKESK, per germline. V lost 3 bases, J lost 4 bases, and 4 bases lay in between. DNA of the CDR3: TGTGCCAGCAGCCACGCATACGAGCAGTACTTC. Translation gives CASSHAYEQYF. Variable domain in full (rest from reference TRBV14 and TRBJ2-7): EAGVTQFPSHSVIEKGQTVTLRCDPISGHDNLYWYRRVMGKEIKFLLHFVKESKQDESGMPNNRFLAERTGGTYSTLKVQPAELEDSGVYFCASSHAYEQYFGPGTRLTVT.

Concerning this clonotype: A much larger clone lies one base from this, so it may be a read error. The chain carries TRBV29-1 and TRBJ2-7, with 10 positions matching TRBD1. Germline assignment: CDR1 SQVTM and CDR2 ANQGSEA. The CDR3 length is 14 residues. CDR3 loop: CSVSGGQGLHERYF. The CDR3 bases are TGCAGCGTGAGTGGGGGACAGGGGTTGCACGAGCGGTACTTC.

J is TRBJ2-7 and V is TRBV24-1, with TRBD1 matching over 9 bases. Near its end, the DNA agrees better with TRBJ2-4, so the J call may be wrong. This CDR3 has 16 amino acids. Germline V CDR1 and CDR2: KGHDR, SFDVKD. The DNA of the CDR3 is TGTGCCACCAGTGACCGGACAGGGGACACCAAAAACATTCAGTACTTC. Translating it yields CATSDRTGDTKNIQYF.

This chain uses TRBV7-2 with TRBJ2-5, with 7 bases matching TRBD2. Near its end, the DNA agrees better with TRBJ2-1, so the J call may be wrong. This CDR3 contains 14 residues. Germline values: CDR1 SGHTA, CDR2 FQGNSA. CDR3 nucleotides: TGTGCCAGCAGCTTGTTCGGGGGGAGAGAGACCCAGTTCTTC. This gives the protein CASSLFGGRETQFF.

The CDR3 loop is CASSVGGGNQPQHF. The CDR3, as DNA: TGTGCCAGCAGCGTAGGAGGGGGAAATCAGCCCCAGCATTTT. The V and J genes are TRBV9 and TRBJ1-5, with D tentatively TRBD1 (6 bases). Germline values: CDR1 SGDLS, CDR2 YYNGEE. CDR3 size: 14 residues. V was trimmed by 0 bases and J by 4 bases, leaving 8 bases between them. Full variable domain (rest looked up from reference TRBV9 and TRBJ1-5): DSGVTQTPKHLITATGQRVTLRCSPRSGDLSVYWYQQSLDQGLQFLIQYYNGEERAKGNILERFSAQQFPDLHSELNLSSLELGDSALYFCASSVGGGNQPQHFGDGTRLSIL.

This clonotype came up a few times. The chain employs TRBV6-2 or TRBV6-3 and TRBJ1-5; 7 bases are a match to TRBD1. V gave up 3 bases and J gave up 0 bases; unmatched junction bases: 2. This CDR3 has 15 amino acids. Germline CDR1 and CDR2: MNHEY and SVGEGT. CDR3 in amino acids: CASSYRQGSNQPQHF. CDR3 in DNA: TGTGCCAGCAGTTATAGACAGGGTAGCAATCAGCCCCAGCATTTT.

DNA of the CDR3: TGCAGTGCTAGAGATCCCGACAGGGAAATTAATGAAAAACTGTTTTTT. Amino acids: CSARDPDREINEKLFF. The rearrangement links TRBV20-1 to TRBJ1-4; 7 positions agree with TRBD1. CDR1 is DFQATT and CDR2 is SNEGSKA in the germline V gene (reference sequence). CDR3 size: 16 residues. Losses at the gene ends were 0 bases for V and 4 bases for J; bases not matched to a gene: 8.